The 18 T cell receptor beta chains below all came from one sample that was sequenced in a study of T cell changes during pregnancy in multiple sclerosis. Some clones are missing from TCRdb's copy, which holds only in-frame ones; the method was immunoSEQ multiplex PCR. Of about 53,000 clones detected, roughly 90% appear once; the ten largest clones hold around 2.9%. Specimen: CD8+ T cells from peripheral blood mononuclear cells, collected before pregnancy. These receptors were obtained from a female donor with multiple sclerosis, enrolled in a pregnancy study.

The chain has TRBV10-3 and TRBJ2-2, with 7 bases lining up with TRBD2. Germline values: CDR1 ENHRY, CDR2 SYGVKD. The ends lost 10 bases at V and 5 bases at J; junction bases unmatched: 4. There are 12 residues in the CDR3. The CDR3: CATGEGTGELFF. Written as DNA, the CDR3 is TGTGCCACCGGGGAGGGGACCGGGGAGCTGTTTTTT.

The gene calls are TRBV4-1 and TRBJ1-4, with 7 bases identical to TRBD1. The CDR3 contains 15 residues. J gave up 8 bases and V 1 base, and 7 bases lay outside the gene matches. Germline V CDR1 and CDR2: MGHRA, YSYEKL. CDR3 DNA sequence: TGCGCCAGCAGCCAAGTTCGACAGGGTCGCGAAAAACTGTTTTTT. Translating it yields CASSQVRQGREKLFF.

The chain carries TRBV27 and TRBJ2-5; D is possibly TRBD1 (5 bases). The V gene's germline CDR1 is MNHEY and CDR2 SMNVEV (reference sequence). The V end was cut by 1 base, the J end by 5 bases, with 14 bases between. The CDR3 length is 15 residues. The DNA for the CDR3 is TGTGCCAGCAGTTTATTGAAGGCAGGGTTGGAGACCCAGTACTTC. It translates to CASSLLKAGLETQYF.

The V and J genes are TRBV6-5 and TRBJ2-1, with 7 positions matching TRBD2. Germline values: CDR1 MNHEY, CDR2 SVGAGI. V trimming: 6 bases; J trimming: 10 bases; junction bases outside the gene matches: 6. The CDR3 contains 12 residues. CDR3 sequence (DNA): TGTGCCAGCAGGACGTTGGGGGGGGAGCAGTTCTTC. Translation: CASRTLGGEQFF.

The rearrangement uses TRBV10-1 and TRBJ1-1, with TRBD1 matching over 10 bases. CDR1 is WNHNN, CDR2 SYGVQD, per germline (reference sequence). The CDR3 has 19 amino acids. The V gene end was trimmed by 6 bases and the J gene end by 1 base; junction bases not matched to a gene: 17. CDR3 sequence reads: CASSTPERGTGEANTEAFF. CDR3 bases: TGCGCCAGCAGCACCCCCGAGCGCGGGACAGGGGAAGCGAACACTGAAGCTTTCTTT.

Here the CDR3 reads CASSVETGLDGYTF. As DNA, the CDR3 is TGTGCCAGCAGCGTAGAAACCGGGTTGGATGGCTACACCTTC. The V call is TRBV9, the J call TRBJ1-2; D is ambiguous. This CDR3 is 14 amino acids long. The V end was cut by 0 bases, the J end by 6 bases, with 12 bases between. Germline V gene data show CDR1 as SGDLS and CDR2 as YYNGEE.

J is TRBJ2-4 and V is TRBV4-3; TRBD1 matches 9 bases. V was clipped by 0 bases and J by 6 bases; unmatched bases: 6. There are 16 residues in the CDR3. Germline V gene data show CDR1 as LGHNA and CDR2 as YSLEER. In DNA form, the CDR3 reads TGCGCCAGCAGCCAAGATCCGGGACAGGGTGGAAACATTCAGTACTTC. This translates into CASSQDPGQGGNIQYF.

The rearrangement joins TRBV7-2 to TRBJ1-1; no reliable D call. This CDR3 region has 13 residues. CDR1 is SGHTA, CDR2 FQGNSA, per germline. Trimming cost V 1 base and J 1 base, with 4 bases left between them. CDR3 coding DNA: TGTGCCAGCAGCTTAGTTCGGAACACTGAAGCTTTCTTT. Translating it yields CASSLVRNTEAFF.

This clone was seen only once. The CDR3 here is CASSRRLAGGRIETQYF. For the CDR3, the DNA is TGTGCCAGCAGTCGTCGACTAGCGGGGGGACGGATAGAGACCCAGTACTTC. The rearrangement links TRBV7-3 to TRBJ2-5; 13 bases line up with TRBD2. The CDR3 consists of 17 residues. V was pared by 6 bases and J by 4 bases, with 11 bases of the junction left unmatched. Germline assignment: CDR1 SGHTA and CDR2 FQGTGA.

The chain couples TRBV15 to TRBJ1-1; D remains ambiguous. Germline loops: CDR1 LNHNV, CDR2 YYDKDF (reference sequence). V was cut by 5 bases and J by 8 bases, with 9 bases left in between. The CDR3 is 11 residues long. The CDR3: CATSYSGEAFF. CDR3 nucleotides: TGTGCCACCAGCTACTCGGGAGAAGCTTTCTTT.

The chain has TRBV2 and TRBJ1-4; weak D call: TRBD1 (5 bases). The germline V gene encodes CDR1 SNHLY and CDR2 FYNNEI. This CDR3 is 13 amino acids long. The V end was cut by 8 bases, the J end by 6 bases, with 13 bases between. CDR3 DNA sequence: TGTGCCAGCTTCAGGGTGCAGTATGAAAAACTGTTTTTT. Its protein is CASFRVQYEKLFF.

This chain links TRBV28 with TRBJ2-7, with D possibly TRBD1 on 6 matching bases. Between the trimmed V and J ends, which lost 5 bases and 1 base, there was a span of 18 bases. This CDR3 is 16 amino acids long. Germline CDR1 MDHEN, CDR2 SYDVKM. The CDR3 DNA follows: TGTGCCAGCAGTGACTCCGACAGGTACTTATCCTACGAGCAGTACTTC. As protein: CASSDSDRYLSYEQYF.

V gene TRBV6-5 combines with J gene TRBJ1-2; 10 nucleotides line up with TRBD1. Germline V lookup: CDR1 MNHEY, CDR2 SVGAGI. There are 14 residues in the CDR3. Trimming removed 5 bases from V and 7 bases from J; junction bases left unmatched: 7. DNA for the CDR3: TGTGCCAGCAGTCTAGGACAGGGGGGCGGTGGCTACACCTTC. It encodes CASSLGQGGGGYTF.

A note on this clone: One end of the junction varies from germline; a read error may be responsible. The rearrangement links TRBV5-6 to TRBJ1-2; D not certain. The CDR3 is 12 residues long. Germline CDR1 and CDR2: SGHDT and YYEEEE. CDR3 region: CASSLKDRHPFF. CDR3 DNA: TGTGCCAGCAGCTTAAAAGACCGACACCCCTTCTTC.

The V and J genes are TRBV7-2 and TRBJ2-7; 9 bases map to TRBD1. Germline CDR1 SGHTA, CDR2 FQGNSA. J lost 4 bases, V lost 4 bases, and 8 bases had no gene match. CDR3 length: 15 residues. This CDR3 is CASSSRDRDLYEQYF. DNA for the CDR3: TGTGCCAGCAGCTCCCGGGACAGGGACCTTTACGAGCAGTACTTC.

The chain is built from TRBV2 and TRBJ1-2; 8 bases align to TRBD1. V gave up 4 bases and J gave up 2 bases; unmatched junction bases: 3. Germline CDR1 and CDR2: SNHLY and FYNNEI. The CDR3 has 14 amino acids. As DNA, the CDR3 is TGTGCCAGCAGTGGACAGGGGTTGAACTATGGCTACACCTTC. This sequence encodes CASSGQGLNYGYTF.

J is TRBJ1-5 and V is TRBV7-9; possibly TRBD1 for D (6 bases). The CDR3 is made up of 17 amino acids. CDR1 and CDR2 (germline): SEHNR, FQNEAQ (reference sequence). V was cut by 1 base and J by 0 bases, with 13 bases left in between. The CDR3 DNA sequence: TGTGCCAGCAGCTTAGGGGGAGGGGGGCGTAGCAATCAGCCCCAGCATTTT. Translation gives CASSLGGGGRSNQPQHF.

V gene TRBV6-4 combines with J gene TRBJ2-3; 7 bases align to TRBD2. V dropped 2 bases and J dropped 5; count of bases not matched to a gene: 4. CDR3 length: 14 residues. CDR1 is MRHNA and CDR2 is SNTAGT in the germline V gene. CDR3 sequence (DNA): TGTGCCAGCAGTGACGCGACGGGGGGAGATACGCAGTATTTT. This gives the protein CASSDATGGDTQYF.